Below, 14 T cell receptor beta chains from the same sample are listed, as sequenced in a study of cytomegalovirus exposure and HLA in healthy donors. The study ran its PCR with 60 Vbeta and 13 Jbeta primers. Sequencing was performed with immunoSEQ multiplex PCR; in TCRdb, only in-frame clones are kept and a portion is missing. The sample shows approximately 300,000 clones, about 80% of them seen only once. Sequenced material: PBMCs. Receptor source: a girl aged 2-10 years in good health and CMV-seronegative.

The chain links TRBV6-5 to TRBJ2-1, with 14 positions matching TRBD2. The CDR3 has 15 residues. The germline V gene has CDR1 MNHEY and CDR2 SVGAGI. Trimming cost V 6 bases and J 5 bases; bases outside gene matches: 3. In nucleotides, the CDR3 is TGTGCCAGCAGAAGACTAGCGGGGGGGGACAATGAGCAGTTCTTC. This gives the protein CASRRLAGGDNEQFF.

This chain connects TRBV13 to TRBJ2-7; possible D gene TRBD2, 5 bases. Germline V gene data show CDR1 as PRHDT and CDR2 as FYEKMQ (reference sequence). The germline V and J ends were trimmed by 0 bases and 2 bases, with 17 bases remaining between them. The CDR3 is made up of 17 amino acids. The CDR3 region has the DNA TGTGCCAGCAGCTTAGGCCCTCTGAGCGGATCCACCTACGAGCAGTACTTC. This translates into CASSLGPLSGSTYEQYF.

This clone was detected only a few times. The chain is built from TRBV25-1 and TRBJ1-1; D gene uncertain. V lost 1 base and J lost 6, with 15 bases in between. CDR3 length: 15 amino acids. CDR1 and CDR2 from the germline V gene are MGHDK and SYGVNS. CDR3 loop: CASSESPNGGPEAFF. CDR3 DNA sequence: TGTGCCAGCAGTGAATCGCCCAATGGCGGCCCTGAAGCTTTCTTT. Looking up the rest from reference TRBV25-1 and TRBJ1-1 gives the full variable domain: EADIYQTPRYLVIGTGKKITLECSQTMGHDKMYWYQQDPGMELHLIHYSYGVNSTEKGDLSSESTVSRIRTEHFPLTLESARPSHTSQYLCASSESPNGGPEAFFGQGTRLTVV.

The chain joins TRBV2 to TRBJ2-6, with 9 bases identical to TRBD1. The CDR3 length is 15 residues. Per germline, CDR1 SNHLY and CDR2 FYNNEI. V shed 6 bases, J shed 2 bases, and the junction held 2 bases outside the gene matches. CDR3 loop: CASRGDRAGANVLTF. The CDR3 DNA reads as TGTGCCAGCAGGGGGGACAGGGCTGGGGCCAACGTCCTGACTTTC. The complete variable domain, with remaining parts taken from reference TRBV2 and TRBJ2-6, reads EPEVTQTPSHQVTQMGQEVILRCVPISNHLYFYWYRQILGQKVEFLVSFYNNEISEKSEIFDDQFSVERPDGSNFTLKIRSTKLEDSAMYFCASRGDRAGANVLTFGAGSRLTVL.

The genes are TRBV28 and TRBJ2-2; perhaps TRBD2 as D (6 bases). Looked up from germline, CDR1 is MDHEN and CDR2 is SYDVKM. The CDR3 has 15 residues. V dropped 6 bases and J dropped 2 bases, with 13 bases sitting between them. The CDR3 region has the DNA TGTGCCAGCAGCCCACCGGGACTTAACACCGGGGAGCTGTTTTTT. It encodes CASSPPGLNTGELFF.

This clone was seen a single time. J is TRBJ2-2 and V is TRBV10-2; 9 bases map to TRBD2. V lost 7 bases, J lost 2 bases, and 14 bases stayed unmatched. Germline CDR1 reads WSHSY; CDR2 reads SAAADI. The CDR3 consists of 18 residues. The CDR3 sequence is CASKVIGAGGRNTGELFF. The CDR3 nucleotides are TGCGCCAGCAAAGTAATAGGCGCGGGGGGGAGAAACACCGGGGAGCTGTTTTTT.

The CDR3 is CASNRAGLGDGYTF. CDR3 nucleotides: TGTGCCAGCAACAGGGCAGGGTTAGGGGATGGCTACACCTTC. This chain joins TRBV6-5 and TRBJ1-2, with D possibly being TRBD1 (6 bases). Trimming removed 7 bases from V and 6 bases from J, with 18 bases in between. The CDR3 runs to 14 residues. CDR1 and CDR2 (germline): MNHEY, SVGAGI.

This clone was recorded once. This chain uses TRBV19 with TRBJ1-2; tentative D call: TRBD1 (5 bases). The CDR3 spans 13 residues. Germline CDR1 reads LNHDA; CDR2 reads SQIVND (reference sequence). Trimming shortened V by 5 bases and J by 7 bases, and 14 bases separated the two germline ends. CDR3 in amino acids: CASSWIGVAGYTF. The CDR3 coding sequence is TGTGCCAGTAGTTGGATAGGGGTGGCTGGCTACACCTTC.

The count of this clone is one. This chain links TRBV7-9 with TRBJ1-3; D unresolved. The CDR3 spans 12 residues. The V end lost 2 bases, the J end lost 4 bases, and 3 bases lay between the germline ends. Germline-derived CDR1 and CDR2 are SEHNR and FQNEAQ (reference sequence). The CDR3 region is CASSLRGNTIYF. As DNA, the CDR3 is TGTGCCAGCAGCTTACGGGGAAACACCATATATTTT.

This clone appeared a few times. This sequence joins TRBV10-3 and TRBJ2-1, with D unresolved. V dropped 5 bases and J dropped 7 bases, with 6 bases sitting between them. Germline values: CDR1 ENHRY, CDR2 SYGVKD. The CDR3 runs to 11 residues. CDR3 sequence (DNA): TGTGCCATCAGTCTCCAGAATGAGCAGTTCTTC. This gives the protein CAISLQNEQFF.

J is TRBJ2-2 and V is TRBV5-1; 9 bases align to TRBD1. There are 15 residues in the CDR3. The J segment lost 5 bases and the V segment lost 5 bases, leaving 7 bases of the junction unmatched. The V gene's germline CDR1 is SGHRS and CDR2 YFSETQ. CDR3 nucleotide sequence: TGCGCCAGCAGACTCGGGACAGGGTTTACCGGGGAGCTGTTTTTT. Protein product: CASRLGTGFTGELFF.

The rearrangement joins TRBV6-1 to TRBJ1-2; D gene unclear. This CDR3 contains 12 residues. Per germline, CDR1 MNHNS and CDR2 SASEGT. The V end lost 3 bases, the J end lost 5 bases, and 7 bases lay between the germline ends. CDR3: CASSDGPYGYTF. The CDR3 nucleotides are TGTGCCAGCAGTGATGGGCCTTATGGCTACACCTTC.

Only a few counts were recorded for this clone. The gene calls are TRBV27 and TRBJ1-1, with TRBD1 identical over 9 bases. This CDR3 has 14 amino acids. Germline CDR1 and CDR2: MNHEY and SMNVEV (reference sequence). V gave up 6 bases and J gave up 3 bases; unmatched junction bases: 5. The CDR3 sequence is CASRWGTGYTEAFF. The CDR3, as DNA: TGTGCCAGCAGGTGGGGGACAGGGTACACTGAAGCTTTCTTT.

The chain employs TRBV1 and TRBJ2-1; TRBD1 is taken as the D call from the table, unchecked against the DNA. TRBV1 is termed a pseudogene. CDR3 length: 14 residues. DNA of the CDR3: TGCACCAGCAGCCAAGGCGGCAGGGGCAATGAGCAGTTCTTC. Its protein product is CTSSQGGRGNEQFF.